This T cell receptor beta chain stems from a study of blood T cell repertoires in COVID-19. Overall study: PBMCs, B-cell-depleted T cells, or T cells provided the cDNA or gDNA that made up the material.

Sequencing used immunoSEQ multiplex PCR; TCRdb keeps in-frame clones, though not all of them. The data contain hundreds of thousands of clones, approximately 90% of them seen just once; the ten biggest clones take up about 6.9%. Trimming pared 2 bases from V and 0 bases from J, leaving 12 bases between. Germline V gene lookup returns CDR1 GTSNPN and CDR2 SVGIG (reference sequence). The CDR3 is made up of 15 amino acids. Cohort placement rested on clinical history that participants reported themselves. The rearrangement joins TRBV30 to TRBJ2-3, with a possible D match to TRBD2 (6 bases). The sequence came from a woman aged 25 to 45 with acute COVID-19. Sequenced material: PBMCs or T cells enriched from blood (not recorded which). The CDR3 region is CAWSTTSTSTDTQYF. The CDR3 nucleotides read TGTGCCTGGAGTACTACTAGCACTAGCACAGATACGCAGTATTTT.